Sequencing of this TCR beta chain was carried out in a study of cytomegalovirus exposure and HLA in healthy donors. In regard to this clone: Its target is unknown.

Regarding the study as a whole: A later analysis by the authors found several of the most significant clusters apparently linked to common viral pathogens.

60 Vbeta and 13 Jbeta primers were used in PCR. The assay was immunoSEQ multiplex PCR, and TCRdb's table has in-frame clones only and misses some. Seen here are under 150,000 clones, 70% to 80% observed once, and the top ten hold around 1.2%. This CDR3 contains 14 residues. V was pared by 0 bases and J by 3 bases, with 3 bases of the junction left unmatched. Germline V gene sequence: CDR1 SGHNT, CDR2 YYREEE (reference sequence). Sequencing input: PBMCs. This chain uses TRBV5-4 with TRBJ2-7; 7 bases are shared with TRBD1. The sequence derives from a man aged 50 or older in good health and CMV-seronegative. CDR3 loop: CASSLGGQRYEQYF. The DNA of the CDR3 is TGTGCCAGCAGCTTGGGGGGACAGCGCTACGAGCAGTACTTC.